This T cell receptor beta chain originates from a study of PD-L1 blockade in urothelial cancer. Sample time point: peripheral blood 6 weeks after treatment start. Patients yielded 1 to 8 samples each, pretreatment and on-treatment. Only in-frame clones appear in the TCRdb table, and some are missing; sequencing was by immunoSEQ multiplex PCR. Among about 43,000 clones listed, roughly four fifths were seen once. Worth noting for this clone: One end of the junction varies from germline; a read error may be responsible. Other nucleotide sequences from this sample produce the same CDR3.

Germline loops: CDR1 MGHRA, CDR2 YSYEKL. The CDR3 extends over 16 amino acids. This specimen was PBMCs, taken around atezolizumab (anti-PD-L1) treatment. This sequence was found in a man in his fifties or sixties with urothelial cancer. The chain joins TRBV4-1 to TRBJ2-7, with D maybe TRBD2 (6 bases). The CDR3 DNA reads TGCGCCAGCAGCCAAGGTGGAGGGATTAGCTCCTATGAGCAGTACTTC. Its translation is CASSQGGGISSYEQYF.